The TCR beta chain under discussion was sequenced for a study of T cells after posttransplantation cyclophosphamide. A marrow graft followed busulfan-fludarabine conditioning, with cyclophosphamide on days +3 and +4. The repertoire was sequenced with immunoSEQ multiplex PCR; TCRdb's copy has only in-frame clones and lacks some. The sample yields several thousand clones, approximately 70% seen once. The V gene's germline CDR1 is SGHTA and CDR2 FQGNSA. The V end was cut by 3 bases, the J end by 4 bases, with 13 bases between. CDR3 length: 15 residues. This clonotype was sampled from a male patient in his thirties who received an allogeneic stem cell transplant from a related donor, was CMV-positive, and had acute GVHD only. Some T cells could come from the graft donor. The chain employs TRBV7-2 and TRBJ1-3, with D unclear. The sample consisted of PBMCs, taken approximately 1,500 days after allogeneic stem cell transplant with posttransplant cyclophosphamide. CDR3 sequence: CASSFGVVGGNTIYF. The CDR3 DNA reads TGTGCCAGCAGCTTCGGGGTGGTCGGAGGAAACACCATATATTTT.